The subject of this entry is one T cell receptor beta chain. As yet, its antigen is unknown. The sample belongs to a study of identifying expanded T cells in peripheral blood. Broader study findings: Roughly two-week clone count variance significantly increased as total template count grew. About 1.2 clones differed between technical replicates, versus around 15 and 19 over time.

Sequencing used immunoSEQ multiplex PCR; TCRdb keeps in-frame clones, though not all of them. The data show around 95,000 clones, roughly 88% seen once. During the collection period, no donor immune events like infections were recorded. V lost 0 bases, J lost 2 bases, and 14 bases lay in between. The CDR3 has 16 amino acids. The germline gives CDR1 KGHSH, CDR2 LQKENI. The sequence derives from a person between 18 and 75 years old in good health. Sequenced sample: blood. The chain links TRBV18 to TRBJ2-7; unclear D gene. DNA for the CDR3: TGTGCCAGCTCACCACCAAGCTCACGATCAACCTACGAGCAGTACTTC. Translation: CASSPPSSRSTYEQYF.